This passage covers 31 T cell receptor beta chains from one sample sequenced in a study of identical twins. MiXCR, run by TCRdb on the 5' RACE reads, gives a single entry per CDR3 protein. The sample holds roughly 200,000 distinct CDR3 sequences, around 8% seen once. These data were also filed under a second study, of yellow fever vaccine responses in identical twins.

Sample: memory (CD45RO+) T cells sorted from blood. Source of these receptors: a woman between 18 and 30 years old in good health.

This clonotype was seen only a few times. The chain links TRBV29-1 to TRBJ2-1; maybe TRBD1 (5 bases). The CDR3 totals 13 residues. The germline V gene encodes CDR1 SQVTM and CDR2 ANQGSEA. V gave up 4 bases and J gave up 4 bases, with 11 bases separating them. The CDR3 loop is CSVALQVYNEQFF. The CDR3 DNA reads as TGCAGCGTTGCCTTACAGGTTTACAATGAGCAGTTCTTC.

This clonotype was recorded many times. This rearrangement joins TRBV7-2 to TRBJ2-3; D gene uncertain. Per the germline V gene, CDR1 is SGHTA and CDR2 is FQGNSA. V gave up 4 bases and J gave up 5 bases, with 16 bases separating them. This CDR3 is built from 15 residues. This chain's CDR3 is CASSWPWTDQDTQYF. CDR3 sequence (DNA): TGTGCCAGCAGCTGGCCCTGGACGGACCAAGATACGCAGTATTTT.

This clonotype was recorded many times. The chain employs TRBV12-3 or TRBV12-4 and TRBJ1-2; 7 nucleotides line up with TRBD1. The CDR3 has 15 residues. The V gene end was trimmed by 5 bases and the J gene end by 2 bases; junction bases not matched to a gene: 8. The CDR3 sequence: CASSVPGTVNYGYTF. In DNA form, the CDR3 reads TGTGCCAGCAGTGTCCCCGGGACAGTGAACTATGGCTACACCTTC.

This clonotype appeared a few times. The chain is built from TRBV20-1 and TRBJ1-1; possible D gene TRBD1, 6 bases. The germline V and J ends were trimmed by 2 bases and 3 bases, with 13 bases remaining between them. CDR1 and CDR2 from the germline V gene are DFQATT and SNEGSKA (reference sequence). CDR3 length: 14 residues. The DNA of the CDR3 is TGCAGTGCTAGATCAAAGGGGGGTTACACTGAAGCTTTCTTT. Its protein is CSARSKGGYTEAFF.

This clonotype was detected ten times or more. The CDR3 loop reads CASSLGQGARTGELFF. The CDR3, as DNA: TGCGCCAGCAGCTTGGGACAGGGGGCGCGCACCGGGGAGCTGTTTTTT. The chain links TRBV5-1 to TRBJ2-2, with 10 bases identical to TRBD1. The CDR3 has 16 residues. Looked up from germline, CDR1 is SGHRS and CDR2 is YFSETQ. V was clipped by 0 bases and J by 4 bases; unmatched bases: 3.

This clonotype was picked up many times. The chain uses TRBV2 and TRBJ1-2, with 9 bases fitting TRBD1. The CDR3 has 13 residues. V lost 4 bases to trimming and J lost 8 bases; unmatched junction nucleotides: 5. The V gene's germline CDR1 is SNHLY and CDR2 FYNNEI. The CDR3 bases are TGTGCCAGCAGTGCGGACAGGGGTGGAGGCTACACCTTC. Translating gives CASSADRGGGYTF.

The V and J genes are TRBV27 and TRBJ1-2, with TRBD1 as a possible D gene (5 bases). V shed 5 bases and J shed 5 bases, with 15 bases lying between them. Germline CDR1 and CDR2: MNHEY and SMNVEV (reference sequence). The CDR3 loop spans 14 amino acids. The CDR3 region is CASSPKFGGYGYTF. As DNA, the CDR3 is TGTGCCAGCAGTCCGAAGTTCGGGGGGTATGGCTACACCTTC.

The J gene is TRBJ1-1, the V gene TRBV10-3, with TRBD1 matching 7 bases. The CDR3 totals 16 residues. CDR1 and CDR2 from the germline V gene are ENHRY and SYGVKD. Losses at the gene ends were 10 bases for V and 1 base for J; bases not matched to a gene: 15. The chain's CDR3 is CATKIRQGEGNTEAFF. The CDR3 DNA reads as TGTGCCACTAAAATCCGACAGGGTGAGGGGAACACTGAAGCTTTCTTT.

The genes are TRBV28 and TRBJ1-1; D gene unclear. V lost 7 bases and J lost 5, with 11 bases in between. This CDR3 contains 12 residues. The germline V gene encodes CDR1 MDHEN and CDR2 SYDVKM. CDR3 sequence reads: CASIARGTEAFF. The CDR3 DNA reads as TGTGCCAGCATCGCGAGAGGTACTGAAGCTTTCTTT.

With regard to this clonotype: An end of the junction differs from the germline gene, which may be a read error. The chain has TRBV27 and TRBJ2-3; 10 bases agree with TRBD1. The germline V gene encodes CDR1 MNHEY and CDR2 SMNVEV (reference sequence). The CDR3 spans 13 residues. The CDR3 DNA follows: TGTGCCAGCAGCCGGGACAGGGGCCGTACGGAGTATTTT. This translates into CASSRDRGRTEYF.

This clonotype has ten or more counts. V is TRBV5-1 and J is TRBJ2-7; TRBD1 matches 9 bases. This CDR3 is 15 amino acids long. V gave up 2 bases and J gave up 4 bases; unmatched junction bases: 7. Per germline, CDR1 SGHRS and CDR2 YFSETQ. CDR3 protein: CASSLTTGGGYEQYF. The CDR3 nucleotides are TGCGCCAGCAGCTTAACGACAGGGGGAGGGTACGAGCAGTACTTC.

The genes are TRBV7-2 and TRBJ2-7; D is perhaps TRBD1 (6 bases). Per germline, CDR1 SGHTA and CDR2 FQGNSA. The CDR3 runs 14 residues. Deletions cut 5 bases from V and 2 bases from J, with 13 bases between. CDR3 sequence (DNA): TGTGCCAGCAGCCGGGTCGGGACAACCTACGAGCAGTACTTC. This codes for CASSRVGTTYEQYF.

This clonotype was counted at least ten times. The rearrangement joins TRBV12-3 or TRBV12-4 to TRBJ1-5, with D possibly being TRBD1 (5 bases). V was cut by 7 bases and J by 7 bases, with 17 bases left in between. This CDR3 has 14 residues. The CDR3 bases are TGTGCCAGCAACACCATGGGCACAGGACAGCCCCAGCATTTT. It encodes CASNTMGTGQPQHF.

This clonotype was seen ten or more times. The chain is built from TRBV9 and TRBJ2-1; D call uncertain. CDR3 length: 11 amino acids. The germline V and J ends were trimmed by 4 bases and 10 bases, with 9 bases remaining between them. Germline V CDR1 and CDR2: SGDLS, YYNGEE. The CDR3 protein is CASSLGVEQFF. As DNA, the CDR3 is TGTGCCAGCAGCCTGGGTGTGGAGCAGTTCTTC. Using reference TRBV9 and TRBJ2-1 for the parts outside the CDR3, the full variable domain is DSGVTQTPKHLITATGQRVTLRCSPRSGDLSVYWYQQSLDQGLQFLIQYYNGEERAKGNILERFSAQQFPDLHSELNLSSLELGDSALYFCASSLGVEQFFGPGTRLTVL.

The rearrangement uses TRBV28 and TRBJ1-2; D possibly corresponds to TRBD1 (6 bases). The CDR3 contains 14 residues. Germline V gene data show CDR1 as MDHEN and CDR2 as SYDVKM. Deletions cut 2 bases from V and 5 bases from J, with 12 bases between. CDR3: CASSLGQSRYGYTF. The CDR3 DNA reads TGTGCCAGCAGTTTAGGACAGAGTCGGTATGGCTACACCTTC.

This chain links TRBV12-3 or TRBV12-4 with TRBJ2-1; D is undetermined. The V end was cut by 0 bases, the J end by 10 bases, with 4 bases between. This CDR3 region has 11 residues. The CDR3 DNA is TGTGCCAGCAGTTTAGCGGGGGAGCAGTTCTTC. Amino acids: CASSLAGEQFF.

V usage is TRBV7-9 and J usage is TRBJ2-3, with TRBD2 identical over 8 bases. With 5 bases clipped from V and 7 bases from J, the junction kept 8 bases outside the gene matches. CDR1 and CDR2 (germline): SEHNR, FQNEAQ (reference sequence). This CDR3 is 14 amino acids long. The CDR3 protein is CASSLSGGSHTQYF. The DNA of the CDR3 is TGTGCCAGCAGCCTCAGCGGGGGATCACATACGCAGTATTTT.

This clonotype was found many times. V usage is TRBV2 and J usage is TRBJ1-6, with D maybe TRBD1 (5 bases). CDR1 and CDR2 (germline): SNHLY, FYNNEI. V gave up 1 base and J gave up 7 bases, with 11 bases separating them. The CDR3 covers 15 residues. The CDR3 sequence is CASSEDPRTNSPLHF. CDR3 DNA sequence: TGTGCCAGCAGTGAAGACCCCCGGACAAATTCACCCCTCCACTTT.

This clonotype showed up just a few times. The CDR3 nucleotides are TGTGCCAGCAGCGTAGGCAGCAGCCTTAACTATGGCTACACCTTC. This translates into CASSVGSSLNYGYTF. V and J are TRBV9 and TRBJ1-2; D is uncertain. The CDR3 consists of 15 residues. Trimming removed 0 bases from V and 1 base from J, with 10 bases in between. Germline-derived CDR1 and CDR2 are SGDLS and YYNGEE.

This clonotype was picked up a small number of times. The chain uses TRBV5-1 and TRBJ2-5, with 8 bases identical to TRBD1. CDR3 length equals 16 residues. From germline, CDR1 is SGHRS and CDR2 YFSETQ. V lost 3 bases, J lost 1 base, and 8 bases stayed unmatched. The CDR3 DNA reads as TGCGCCAGCAGCTGGCCAGGGGGCGCCGGCCAAGAGACCCAGTACTTC. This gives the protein CASSWPGGAGQETQYF.

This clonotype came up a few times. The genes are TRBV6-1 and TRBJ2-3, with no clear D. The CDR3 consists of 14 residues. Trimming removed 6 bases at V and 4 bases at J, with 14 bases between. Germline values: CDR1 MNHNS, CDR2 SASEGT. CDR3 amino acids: CASRVGLSADTQYF. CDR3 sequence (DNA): TGTGCCAGCAGGGTGGGGTTAAGTGCAGATACGCAGTATTTT.

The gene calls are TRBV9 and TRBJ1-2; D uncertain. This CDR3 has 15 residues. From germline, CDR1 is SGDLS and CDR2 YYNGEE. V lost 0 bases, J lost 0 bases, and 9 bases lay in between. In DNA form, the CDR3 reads TGTGCCAGCAGCGTAGGGGCAGATTCTAACTATGGCTACACCTTC. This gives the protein CASSVGADSNYGYTF. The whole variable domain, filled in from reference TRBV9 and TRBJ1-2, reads DSGVTQTPKHLITATGQRVTLRCSPRSGDLSVYWYQQSLDQGLQFLIQYYNGEERAKGNILERFSAQQFPDLHSELNLSSLELGDSALYFCASSVGADSNYGYTFGSGTRLTVV.

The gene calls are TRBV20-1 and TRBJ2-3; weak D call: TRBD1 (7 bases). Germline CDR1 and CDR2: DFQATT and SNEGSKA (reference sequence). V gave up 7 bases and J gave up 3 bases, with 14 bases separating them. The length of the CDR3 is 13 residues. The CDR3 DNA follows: TGCAGTGGCCCAGGGGGGAGAACAGATACGCAGTATTTT. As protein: CSGPGGRTDTQYF.

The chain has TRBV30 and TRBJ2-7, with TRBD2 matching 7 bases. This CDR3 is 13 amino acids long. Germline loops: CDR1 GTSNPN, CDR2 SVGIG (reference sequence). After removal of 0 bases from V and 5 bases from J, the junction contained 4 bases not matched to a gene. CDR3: CAWSVEGRDEQYF. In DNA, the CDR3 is TGTGCCTGGAGTGTTGAGGGGAGGGACGAGCAGTACTTC.

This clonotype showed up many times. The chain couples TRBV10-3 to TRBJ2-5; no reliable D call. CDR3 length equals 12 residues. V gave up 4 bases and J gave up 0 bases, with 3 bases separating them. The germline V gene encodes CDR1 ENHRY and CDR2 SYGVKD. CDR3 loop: CAISGDQETQYF. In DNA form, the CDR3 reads TGTGCCATCAGTGGGGACCAAGAGACCCAGTACTTC.

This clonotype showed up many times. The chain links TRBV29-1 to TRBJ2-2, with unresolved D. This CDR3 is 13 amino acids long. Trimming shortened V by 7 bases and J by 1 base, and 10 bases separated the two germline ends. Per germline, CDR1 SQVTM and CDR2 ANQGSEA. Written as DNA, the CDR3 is TGCAGCGGCCGGTTAGTGAACACCGGGGAGCTGTTTTTT. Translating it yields CSGRLVNTGELFF.

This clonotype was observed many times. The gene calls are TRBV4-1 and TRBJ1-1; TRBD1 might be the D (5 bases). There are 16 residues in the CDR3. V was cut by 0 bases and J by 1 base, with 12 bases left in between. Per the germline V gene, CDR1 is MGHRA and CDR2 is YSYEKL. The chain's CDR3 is CASSQERGKKNTEAFF. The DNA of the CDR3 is TGCGCCAGCAGCCAAGAGCGGGGCAAGAAGAACACTGAAGCTTTCTTT.

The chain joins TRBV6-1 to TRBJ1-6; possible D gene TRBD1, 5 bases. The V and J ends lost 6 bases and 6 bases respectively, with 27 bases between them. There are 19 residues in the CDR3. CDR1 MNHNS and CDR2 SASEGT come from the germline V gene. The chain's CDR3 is CASSPRAGSEEGRNSPLHF. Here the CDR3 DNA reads TGTGCCAGCAGCCCCAGGGCAGGGTCGGAAGAGGGGCGTAATTCACCCCTCCACTTT.

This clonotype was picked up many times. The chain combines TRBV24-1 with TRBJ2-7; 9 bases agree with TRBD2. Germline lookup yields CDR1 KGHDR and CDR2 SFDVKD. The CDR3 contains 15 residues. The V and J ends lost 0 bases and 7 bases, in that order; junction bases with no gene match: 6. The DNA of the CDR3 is TGTGCCACCAGTGATTTGAGTAGCGGGAGTGAGGAGCAGTACTTC. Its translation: CATSDLSSGSEEQYF.

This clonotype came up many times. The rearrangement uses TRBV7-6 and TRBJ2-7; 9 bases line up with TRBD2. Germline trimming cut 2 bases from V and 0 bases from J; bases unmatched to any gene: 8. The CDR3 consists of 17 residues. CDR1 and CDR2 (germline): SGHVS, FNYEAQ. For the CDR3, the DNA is TGTGCCAGCAGCTTACGGCTAGCGGGAATGACCTCCTACGAGCAGTACTTC. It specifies CASSLRLAGMTSYEQYF.

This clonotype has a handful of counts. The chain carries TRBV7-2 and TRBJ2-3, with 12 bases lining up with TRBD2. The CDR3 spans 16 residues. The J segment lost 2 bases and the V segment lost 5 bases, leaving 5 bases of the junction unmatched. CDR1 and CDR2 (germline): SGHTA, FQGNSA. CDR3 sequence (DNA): TGTGCCAGCAGCCCGACTAGCGGGAGAACCACAGATACGCAGTATTTT. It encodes CASSPTSGRTTDTQYF.